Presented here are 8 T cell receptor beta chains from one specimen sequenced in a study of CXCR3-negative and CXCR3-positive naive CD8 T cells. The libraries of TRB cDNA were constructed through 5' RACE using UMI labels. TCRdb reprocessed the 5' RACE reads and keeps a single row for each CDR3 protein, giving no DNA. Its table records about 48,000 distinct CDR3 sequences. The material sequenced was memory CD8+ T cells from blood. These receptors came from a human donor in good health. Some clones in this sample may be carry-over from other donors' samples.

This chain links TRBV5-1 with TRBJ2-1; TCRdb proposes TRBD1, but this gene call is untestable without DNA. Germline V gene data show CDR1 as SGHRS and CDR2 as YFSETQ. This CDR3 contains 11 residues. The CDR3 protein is CASNYGGEQFF.

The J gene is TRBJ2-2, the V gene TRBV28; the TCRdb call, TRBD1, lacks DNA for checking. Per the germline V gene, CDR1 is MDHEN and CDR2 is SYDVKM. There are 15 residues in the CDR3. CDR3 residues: CASDATGWNTGELFF.

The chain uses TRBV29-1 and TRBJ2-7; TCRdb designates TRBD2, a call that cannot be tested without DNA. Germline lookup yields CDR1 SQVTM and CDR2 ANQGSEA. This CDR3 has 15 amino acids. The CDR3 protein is CSVEVTPGTNYEQYF.

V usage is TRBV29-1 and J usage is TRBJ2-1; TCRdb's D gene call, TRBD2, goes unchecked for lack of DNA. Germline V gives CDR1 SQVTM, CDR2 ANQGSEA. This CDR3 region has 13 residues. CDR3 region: CSVELAGYNEQFF.

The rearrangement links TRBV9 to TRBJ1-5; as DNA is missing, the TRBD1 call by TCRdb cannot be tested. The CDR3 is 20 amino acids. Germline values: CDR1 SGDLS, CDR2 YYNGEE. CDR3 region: CASSESSKKRTAEERQPQHF. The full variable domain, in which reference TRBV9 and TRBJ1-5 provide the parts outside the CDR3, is DSGVTQTPKHLITATGQRVTLRCSPRSGDLSVYWYQQSLDQGLQFLIQYYNGEERAKGNILERFSAQQFPDLHSELNLSSLELGDSALYFCASSESSKKRTAEERQPQHFGDGTRLSIL.

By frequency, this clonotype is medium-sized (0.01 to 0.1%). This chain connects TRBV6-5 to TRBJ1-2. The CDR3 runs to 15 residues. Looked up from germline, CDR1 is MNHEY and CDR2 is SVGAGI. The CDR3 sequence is CASSYAPEGTDGYTF.

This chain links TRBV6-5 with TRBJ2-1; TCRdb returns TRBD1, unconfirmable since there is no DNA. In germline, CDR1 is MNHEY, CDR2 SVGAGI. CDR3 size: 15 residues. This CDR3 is CASSSTGEPYNEQFF.

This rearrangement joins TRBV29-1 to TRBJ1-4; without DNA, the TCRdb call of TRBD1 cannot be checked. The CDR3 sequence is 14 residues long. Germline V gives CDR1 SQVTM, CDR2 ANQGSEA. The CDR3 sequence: CSVVFRDSNEKLFF.